These 28 T cell receptor beta chains were sequenced from one sample in a study of blood T cells in healthy people across ages. A second PCR of 7 to 11 cycles used a sample-barcoded 5' primer and a J-beta primer mix. TCRdb used MiXCR to reprocess the 5' RACE reads, holding one entry per CDR3 protein. This table holds fewer than 1.5 million distinct CDR3 sequences, around 42% found once. The source material was blood. These TCRs come from a woman aged 18-29 years in good health.

This clonotype was counted a few times. This chain links TRBV7-2 with TRBJ2-3, with 7 bases identical to TRBD1. J was trimmed by 1 base and V by 2 bases; bases with no gene match: 6. The CDR3 runs to 16 residues. Per germline, CDR1 SGHTA and CDR2 FQGNSA. DNA for the CDR3: TGTGCCAGCAGCTTAAGAATAGGGGGCGGCACAGATACGCAGTATTTT. It specifies CASSLRIGGGTDTQYF.

V gene TRBV10-3 combines with J gene TRBJ2-4; D might be TRBD2 (6 bases). Trimming left V 6 bases short and J 0 bases short, with 18 bases between. The CDR3 extends over 17 amino acids. Germline V gene lookup returns CDR1 ENHRY and CDR2 SYGVKD. The CDR3 protein is CAISNTGLGLAKNIQYF. The CDR3 DNA is TGTGCCATCAGCAATACGGGACTTGGCTTAGCCAAAAACATTCAGTACTTC.

This clonotype was seen more than once but under ten times. The chain recombines TRBV5-1 with TRBJ2-2; D gene unclear. The CDR3 is 15 amino acids. Per the germline V gene, CDR1 is SGHRS and CDR2 is YFSETQ. Trimming took 0 bases from V and 2 from J, leaving 8 bases between them. As DNA, the CDR3 is TGCGCCAGCAGCTTGGGGCATACTAACACCGGGGAGCTGTTTTTT. Its translation: CASSLGHTNTGELFF.

The rearrangement joins TRBV9 to TRBJ2-7, with unresolved D. CDR3 size: 10 residues. Trimming took off 7 bases at V and 11 bases at J, with 13 bases between the two ends. Germline V gene data show CDR1 as SGDLS and CDR2 as YYNGEE. The CDR3 sequence is CASGGETKYF. The CDR3 coding sequence is TGTGCCAGCGGTGGAGAGACCAAGTACTTC.

Ten or more counts support this clonotype. This sequence joins TRBV29-1 and TRBJ2-1, with no clear D. Between the trimmed V and J ends, which lost 3 bases and 4 bases, there was a span of 7 bases. Germline V gene data show CDR1 as SQVTM and CDR2 as ANQGSEA. The CDR3 is made up of 12 amino acids. The CDR3 DNA reads TGCAGCGTTGACGTCGGGTACAATGAGCAGTTCTTC. This gives the protein CSVDVGYNEQFF.

This clonotype showed up many times. J is TRBJ2-7 and V is TRBV20-1; D possibly uses TRBD1 or TRBD2 (5 bases each). The CDR3 spans 14 residues. Trimming took 1 base from V and 3 from J, leaving 13 bases between them. Germline CDR1 DFQATT, CDR2 SNEGSKA (reference sequence). CDR3 DNA: TGCAGTGCTAGAGGGGACCCTTCTCTCTACGAGCAGTACTTC. Its protein product is CSARGDPSLYEQYF.

This clonotype appeared a few times. The genes are TRBV7-3 and TRBJ2-5; D not resolved. This CDR3 contains 13 residues. Germline CDR1 SGHTA, CDR2 FQGTGA. Trimming took 2 bases from V and 3 from J, leaving 7 bases between them. The CDR3: CASSLSPEETQYF. In DNA form, the CDR3 reads TGTGCCAGCAGCTTATCTCCCGAAGAGACCCAGTACTTC.

This clonotype has more than one count but fewer than ten. J is TRBJ1-3 and V is TRBV29-1, with a weak D call TRBD1 (6 bases). Trimming took 6 bases from V and 4 from J, leaving 16 bases between them. The CDR3 has 14 amino acids. CDR1 is SQVTM, CDR2 ANQGSEA, per germline. CDR3 bases: TGCAGCGTCCTCGGGGGGGCCCCAGGAAACACCATATATTTT. Translating it yields CSVLGGAPGNTIYF.

V gene TRBV14 combines with J gene TRBJ1-1; possible D gene TRBD1, 5 bases. From germline, CDR1 is SGHDN and CDR2 FVKESK. Trimming shortened V by 2 bases and J by 0 bases, and 13 bases separated the two germline ends. The CDR3 extends over 16 amino acids. CDR3 sequence reads: CASSQTPRVMNTEAFF. In DNA form, the CDR3 reads TGTGCCAGCAGCCAAACGCCCAGGGTAATGAACACTGAAGCTTTCTTT. The full variable domain, its missing parts supplied by reference TRBV14 and TRBJ1-1, is EAGVTQFPSHSVIEKGQTVTLRCDPISGHDNLYWYRRVMGKEIKFLLHFVKESKQDESGMPNNRFLAERTGGTYSTLKVQPAELEDSGVYFCASSQTPRVMNTEAFFGQGTRLTVV.

The table lists this clonotype with many counts. The V gene is TRBV29-1, the J gene TRBJ1-1; the D gene is possibly TRBD1 (5 bases). Germline lookup yields CDR1 SQVTM and CDR2 ANQGSEA. V shed 3 bases and J shed 0 bases, with 8 bases lying between them. This CDR3 is built from 13 residues. The CDR3 DNA follows: TGCAGCGTTGAGGGACGGATGAACACTGAAGCTTTCTTT. This gives the protein CSVEGRMNTEAFF. The whole variable domain, filled in from reference TRBV29-1 and TRBJ1-1, reads SAVISQKPSRDICQRGTSLTIQCQVDSQVTMMFWYRQQPGQSLTLIATANQGSEATYESGFVIDKFPISRPNLTFSTLTVSNMSPEDSSIYLCSVEGRMNTEAFFGQGTRLTVV.

The rearrangement joins TRBV10-1 to TRBJ2-1; D assignment may be TRBD1 or TRBD2 (5 bases each). With the DNA end fitting TRBJ2-7 better, the J assignment may be wrong. In germline, CDR1 is WNHNN, CDR2 SYGVQD (reference sequence). This CDR3 is built from 15 residues. The CDR3 region has the DNA TGCGCCAGCAGTGAAGTCCGGGGCTCCTACAATGAGCAGTACTTC. Protein: CASSEVRGSYNEQYF.

This clonotype has just a few counts. The chain couples TRBV2 to TRBJ1-2; perhaps TRBD1 as D (5 bases). Germline CDR1 reads SNHLY; CDR2 reads FYNNEI. This CDR3 contains 12 residues. V was cut by 6 bases and J by 6 bases, with 11 bases left in between. CDR3 protein: CASRGRSHGYTF. CDR3 coding DNA: TGTGCCAGCAGGGGGCGGAGCCATGGCTACACCTTC.

In its sample, this clonotype was seen a few times. This chain uses TRBV7-2 with TRBJ1-5; no definite D call. V was trimmed by 5 bases and J by 0 bases, leaving 11 bases between them. Germline V gives CDR1 SGHTA, CDR2 FQGNSA. This CDR3 region has 15 residues. CDR3 loop: CASSDTAYSNQPQHF. For the CDR3, the DNA is TGTGCCAGCAGCGACACTGCATATAGCAATCAGCCCCAGCATTTT.

V is TRBV3-1 and J is TRBJ2-1, with 7 nucleotides matching TRBD2. Trimming at V came to 4 bases and at J to 4 bases, leaving 10 bases not matched to a gene. The CDR3 has 16 residues. Per germline, CDR1 LGHDT and CDR2 YNNKEL (reference sequence). The CDR3 loop is CASSPPEGRGYNEQFF. Written as DNA, the CDR3 is TGTGCCAGCAGCCCGCCGGAGGGGCGGGGGTACAATGAGCAGTTCTTC.

The J gene is TRBJ2-6, the V gene TRBV3-1; D is perhaps TRBD2 (6 bases). The CDR3 extends over 17 amino acids. Between the trimmed V and J ends, which lost 0 bases and 0 bases, there was a span of 9 bases. The V gene's germline CDR1 is LGHDT and CDR2 YNNKEL (reference sequence). CDR3 in amino acids: CASSQDPTSSGANVLTF. The CDR3 nucleotides read TGTGCCAGCAGCCAAGACCCGACTAGCTCTGGGGCCAACGTCCTGACTTTC.

This clonotype was detected a few times. The rearrangement joins TRBV12-3 or TRBV12-4 to TRBJ2-5; D could derive from TRBD1 or TRBD2 (5 bases each). The CDR3 contains 13 residues. Trimming pared 7 bases from V and 5 bases from J, leaving 14 bases between. Here the CDR3 DNA reads TGTGCCAGCACCCCGGGGCTAGTCGAGACCCAGTACTTC. Protein product: CASTPGLVETQYF.

This clonotype has just a few counts. This chain joins TRBV20-1 and TRBJ2-1; TRBD2 matches 8 bases. This CDR3 has 15 amino acids. CDR1 and CDR2 (germline): DFQATT, SNEGSKA (reference sequence). The J segment lost 7 bases and the V segment lost 0 bases, leaving 8 bases of the junction unmatched. DNA for the CDR3: TGCAGTGCTAGAGATTCAAGGGGACTAGTGAATGAGCAGTTCTTC. Amino acid sequence: CSARDSRGLVNEQFF.

V is TRBV6-5 and J is TRBJ2-1; possibly TRBD1 or TRBD2 for D (5 bases each). The V gene lost 5 bases and the J gene lost 7 bases, with 21 bases spanning the gap. Per germline, CDR1 MNHEY and CDR2 SVGAGI. The CDR3 loop spans 16 amino acids. CDR3 amino acids: CASSPTVGEWINEQFF. The DNA for the CDR3 is TGTGCCAGCAGTCCCACCGTGGGGGAGTGGATAAATGAGCAGTTCTTC.

This clonotype was picked up a small number of times. V and J are TRBV12-3 or TRBV12-4 and TRBJ1-2; D unresolved. The CDR3 extends over 11 amino acids. Deletions cut 3 bases from V and 10 bases from J, with 9 bases between. The CDR3 bases are TGTGCCAGCAGTTTGGGCGGAGACTACACCTTC. Translated, it gives CASSLGGDYTF.

This clonotype was counted a few times. The V gene is TRBV6-5, the J gene TRBJ2-1, with TRBD2 matching over 8 bases. Germline CDR1 and CDR2: MNHEY and SVGAGI. J was trimmed by 3 bases and V by 1 base; bases with no gene match: 5. The CDR3 has 16 residues. CDR3 nucleotide sequence: TGTGCCAGCAGTTACTGGCCGGGACTAGACTACAATGAGCAGTTCTTC. It codes for CASSYWPGLDYNEQFF.

The CDR3 loop reads CSVDASGGQDTQYF. The CDR3 nucleotides are TGCAGCGTTGATGCTAGCGGGGGGCAAGATACGCAGTATTTT. This sequence joins TRBV29-1 and TRBJ2-3; 11 bases fit TRBD2. CDR1 and CDR2 from the germline V gene are SQVTM and ANQGSEA. The CDR3 has 14 residues. V was clipped by 3 bases and J by 5 bases; unmatched bases: 4.

The V call is TRBV7-2, the J call TRBJ2-7, with D possibly being TRBD1 (6 bases). The CDR3 contains 15 residues. V dropped 0 bases and J dropped 4 bases, with 13 bases sitting between them. CDR1 and CDR2 (germline): SGHTA, FQGNSA. CDR3 DNA: TGTGCCAGCAGCTTAGCGGAAGGGGGTTGGTACGAGCAGTACTTC. Residues: CASSLAEGGWYEQYF.

The V and J genes are TRBV20-1 and TRBJ2-7, with 10 positions matching TRBD1. V lost 2 bases, J lost 1 base, and 11 bases stayed unmatched. The germline CDR1 and CDR2 sequences are DFQATT and SNEGSKA (reference sequence). The CDR3 sequence is 17 residues long. The CDR3 region has the DNA TGCAGTGCTAGAATGAGTACGGGGACAGGGGCATCCTACGAGCAGTACTTC. Its protein is CSARMSTGTGASYEQYF.

This clonotype was seen a handful of times. The rearrangement joins TRBV27 to TRBJ2-1; maybe TRBD1 (6 bases). CDR3 length equals 15 residues. Germline V gene lookup returns CDR1 MNHEY and CDR2 SMNVEV (reference sequence). V gave up 2 bases and J gave up 5 bases, with 13 bases separating them. DNA for the CDR3: TGTGCCAGCAGTTTACAGTGGGGGCTAAACAATGAGCAGTTCTTC. Encoded protein: CASSLQWGLNNEQFF.

V is TRBV2 and J is TRBJ2-3; D unresolved. The CDR3 loop spans 14 amino acids. CDR1 is SNHLY and CDR2 is FYNNEI in the germline V gene. The V end lost 7 bases, the J end lost 0 bases, and 11 bases lay between the germline ends. The CDR3 nucleotides are TGTGCCAGCACCCGGAGCCTTAGCACAGATACGCAGTATTTT. This encodes CASTRSLSTDTQYF.

The sample holds many counts of this clonotype. The CDR3 is CASSLSGVRFF. The DNA of the CDR3 is TGTGCCAGCAGTTTATCCGGGGTTCGGTTCTTC. The J gene is TRBJ2-1, the V gene TRBV12-3 or TRBV12-4, with a possible D match to TRBD2 (5 bases). V was cut by 2 bases and J by 15 bases, with 11 bases left in between. The CDR3 totals 11 residues.

The V call is TRBV2, the J call TRBJ2-7; D might be TRBD1 (5 bases). The CDR3 spans 13 residues. V was pared by 1 base and J by 4 bases, with 8 bases between. Germline V gene sequence: CDR1 SNHLY, CDR2 FYNNEI. This CDR3 is CASSEGRQYEQYF. CDR3 nucleotides: TGTGCCAGCAGTGAAGGCAGACAGTACGAGCAGTACTTC.

V gene TRBV30 combines with J gene TRBJ1-3; D unclear. The CDR3 consists of 14 residues. In germline, CDR1 is GTSNPN, CDR2 SVGIG (reference sequence). V dropped 1 base and J dropped 0 bases, with 7 bases sitting between them. The CDR3 loop is CAWSEGYSGNTIYF. The CDR3 DNA sequence: TGTGCCTGGAGTGAAGGGTACTCTGGAAACACCATATATTTT.